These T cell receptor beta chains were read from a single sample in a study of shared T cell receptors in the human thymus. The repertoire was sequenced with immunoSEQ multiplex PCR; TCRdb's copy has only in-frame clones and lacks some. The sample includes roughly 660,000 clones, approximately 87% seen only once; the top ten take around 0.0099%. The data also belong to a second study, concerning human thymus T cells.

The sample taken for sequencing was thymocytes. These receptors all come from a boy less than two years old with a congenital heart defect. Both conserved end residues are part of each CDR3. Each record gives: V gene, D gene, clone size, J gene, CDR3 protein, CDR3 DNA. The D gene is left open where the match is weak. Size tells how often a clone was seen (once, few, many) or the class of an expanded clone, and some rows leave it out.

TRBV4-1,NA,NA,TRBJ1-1,CASSQGSWVWTPLAFF,TGCGCCAGCAGCCAAGGCAGCTGGGTTTGGACACCCTTGGCTTTCTTT
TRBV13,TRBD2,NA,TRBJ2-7,CASSSTSGRDEQYF,TGTGCCAGCAGCTCGACTAGCGGGAGGGACGAGCAGTACTTC
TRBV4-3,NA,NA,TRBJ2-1,CASSQVVEGLWNEQFF,TGCGCCAGCAGCCAAGTCGTAGAGGGCCTGTGGAATGAGCAGTTCTTC
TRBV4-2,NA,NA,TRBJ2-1,CASSQGYRAPNEQFF,TGTGCCAGCAGCCAAGGATACAGGGCCCCCAATGAGCAGTTCTTC
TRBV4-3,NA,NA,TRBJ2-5,CASSPSKEATETQYF,TGCGCCAGCAGCCCCTCGAAGGAGGCAACGGAGACCCAGTACTTC
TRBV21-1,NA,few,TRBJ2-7,CASTPRGCYEQYF,TGTGCCAGCACCCCAAGGGGTTGCTACGAGCAGTACTTC
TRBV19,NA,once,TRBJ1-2,CASSIQDTYGYTF,TGTGCCAGTAGTATCCAGGACACCTATGGCTACACCTTC
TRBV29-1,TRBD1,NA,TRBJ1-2,CSVGKGQISNYGDGYTF,TGCAGCGTTGGTAAGGGACAGATATCTAACTATGGCGATGGCTACACCTTC
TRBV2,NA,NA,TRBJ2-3,CASSVRADTDTQYF,TGTGCCAGCAGTGTCAGGGCCGACACAGATACGCAGTATTTT
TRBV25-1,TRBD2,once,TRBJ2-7,CASSPPGTSGREPEQYF,TGTGCCAGCAGTCCACCCGGGACTAGCGGGAGAGAACCCGAGCAGTACTTC
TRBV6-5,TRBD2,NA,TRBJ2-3,CASSIAGGITDTQYF,TGTGCCAGCAGCATAGCGGGAGGGATCACAGATACGCAGTATTTT
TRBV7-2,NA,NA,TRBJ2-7,CASSLFPPTGGVDEQYF,TGTGCCAGCAGCTTGTTCCCTCCAACAGGGGGGGTGGACGAGCAGTACTTC
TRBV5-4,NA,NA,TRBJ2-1,CASSLGSLAPRGEQFF,TGTGCCAGCAGCTTGGGAAGTCTAGCACCTAGGGGGGAGCAGTTCTTC
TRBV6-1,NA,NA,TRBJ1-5,CASTDRYSNQPQHF,TGTGCCAGCACGGACAGATATAGCAATCAGCCCCAGCATTTT
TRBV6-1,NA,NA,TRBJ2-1,CASSGEGGNYFSYNEQFF,TGTGCCAGCAGTGGCGAGGGTGGAAACTATTTCTCCTACAATGAGCAGTTCTTC
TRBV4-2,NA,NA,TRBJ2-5,CASSQRLGRGKFETQYF,TGTGCCAGCAGCCAAAGGTTAGGGCGCGGGAAATTTGAGACCCAGTACTTC
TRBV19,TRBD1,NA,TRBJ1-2,CASSISRGGAWYGYTF,TGTGCCAGTAGTATTTCCCGAGGGGGCGCGTGGTATGGCTACACCTTC
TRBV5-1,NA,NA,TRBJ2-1,CASNTGDGYNEQFF,TGCGCCAGCAACACGGGAGACGGGTACAATGAGCAGTTCTTC
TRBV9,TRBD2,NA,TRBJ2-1,CASSVKYRSGRANEQFF,TGTGCCAGCAGCGTAAAATATCGGAGCGGGAGGGCCAACGAGCAGTTCTTC
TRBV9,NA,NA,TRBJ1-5,CASSSDGASWDQPQHF,TGTGCCAGCAGCTCCGACGGAGCGTCTTGGGATCAGCCCCAGCATTTT
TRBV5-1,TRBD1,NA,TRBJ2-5,CASSGETGGEETQYF,TGCGCCAGCAGCGGAGAGACAGGGGGGGAAGAGACCCAGTACTTC
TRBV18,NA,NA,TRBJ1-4,CASSPGLSNEKLFF,TGTGCCAGCTCACCTGGACTTTCTAATGAAAAACTGTTTTTT
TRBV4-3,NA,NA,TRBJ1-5,CASSQDIESNQPQHF,TGCGCCAGCAGCCAAGATATTGAGAGCAATCAGCCCCAGCATTTT
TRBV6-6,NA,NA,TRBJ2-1,CASNQWDSTGEQFF,TGTGCCAGCAACCAGTGGGACTCTACAGGTGAGCAGTTCTTC
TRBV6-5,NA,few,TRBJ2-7,CASTHLTGSYEQYF,TGTGCCAGCACCCACTTGACAGGTTCCTACGAGCAGTACTTC
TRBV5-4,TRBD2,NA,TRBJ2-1,CASRPLGGLAAPYNEQFF,TGTGCCAGCAGACCCCTGGGCGGACTAGCGGCCCCATACAATGAGCAGTTCTTC
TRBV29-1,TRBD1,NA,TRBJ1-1,CSVEEVPGTGTEAFF,TGCAGCGTTGAAGAGGTTCCAGGGACAGGCACTGAAGCTTTCTTT
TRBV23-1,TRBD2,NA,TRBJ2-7,CASSQFCRWGGLAGAEYEQYF,TGCGCCAGCAGTCAATTTTGTCGGTGGGGTGGACTAGCGGGAGCCGAGTACGAGCAGTACTTC
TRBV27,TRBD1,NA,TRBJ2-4,CASSSRTGAKNIQYF,TGTGCCAGCAGTTCTCGGACAGGAGCCAAAAACATTCAGTACTTC
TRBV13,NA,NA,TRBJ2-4,CASSSGPPGRNIQYF,TGTGCCAGCAGCTCGGGACCACCCGGGAGAAACATTCAGTACTTC
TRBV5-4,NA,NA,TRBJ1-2,CASSREAANYGYTF,TGTGCCAGCAGCCGGGAGGCTGCTAACTATGGCTACACCTTC
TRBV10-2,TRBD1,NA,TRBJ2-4,CATQARQGENIQYF,TGCGCCACCCAGGCAAGACAGGGGGAAAACATTCAGTACTTC
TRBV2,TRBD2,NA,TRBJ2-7,CASSSLAGVGYEQYF,TGTGCCAGCAGCTCACTAGCGGGAGTAGGGTACGAGCAGTACTTC
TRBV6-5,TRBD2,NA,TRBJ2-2,CASSRWTSATGELFF,TGTGCCAGCAGCCGATGGACTAGCGCCACCGGGGAGCTGTTTTTT
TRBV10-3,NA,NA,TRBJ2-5,CAISDSVWSTQETQYF,TGTGCCATCAGTGACTCGGTCTGGAGTACCCAAGAGACCCAGTACTTC
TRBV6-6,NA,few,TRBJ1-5,CASIQGKDQMQPQHF,TGTGCCAGCATACAGGGAAAGGATCAGATGCAGCCCCAGCATTTT
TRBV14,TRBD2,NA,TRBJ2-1,CASSQAEWGGEQFF,TGTGCCAGCAGCCAAGCGGAGTGGGGAGGGGAGCAGTTCTTC
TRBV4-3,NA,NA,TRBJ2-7,CASSQDLVKNLTYEQYF,TGCGCCAGCAGCCAAGATCTTGTAAAAAATCTAACCTACGAGCAGTACTTC
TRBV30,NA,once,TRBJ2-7,CAWSVPSYEQYF,TGTGCCTGGAGTGTACCCAGCTACGAGCAGTACTTC
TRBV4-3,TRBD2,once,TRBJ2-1,CASSQDRLKVLAVYNEQFF,TGCGCCAGCAGCCAAGATCGTCTAAAGGTACTAGCGGTCTACAATGAGCAGTTCTTC
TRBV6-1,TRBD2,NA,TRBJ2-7,CASSEASWWGGSYEQYF,TGTGCCAGCAGTGAAGCGAGCTGGTGGGGGGGTTCCTACGAGCAGTACTTC
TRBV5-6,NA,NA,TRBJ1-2,CASNRGQSRAVDYGYTF,TGTGCCAGCAACCGCGGACAGTCAAGGGCGGTAGACTATGGCTACACCTTC
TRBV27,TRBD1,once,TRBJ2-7,CASSLAMTGEQYF,TGTGCCAGCAGTTTAGCTATGACAGGGGAGCAGTACTTC
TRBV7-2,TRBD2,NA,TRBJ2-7,CASSPAPLAAPLSYEQYF,TGTGCCAGCAGCCCGGCGCCGCTAGCGGCCCCGTTATCCTACGAGCAGTACTTC
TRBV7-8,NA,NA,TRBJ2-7,CASSGGACEQYF,TGTGCCAGCAGCGGCGGGGCGTGCGAGCAGTACTTC
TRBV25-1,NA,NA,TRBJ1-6,CASSQGHPWNSPLHF,TGTGCCAGCAGCCAGGGACACCCTTGGAATTCACCCCTCCACTTT
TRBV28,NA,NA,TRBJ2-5,CASSLRASQETQYF,TGTGCCAGCAGTTTAAGAGCATCGCAAGAGACCCAGTACTTC
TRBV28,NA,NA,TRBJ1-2,CASSSPANSHGGTHGYTF,TGTGCCAGCAGCTCGCCGGCGAATTCTCACGGCGGGACCCATGGCTACACCTTC
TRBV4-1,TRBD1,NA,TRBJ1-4,CASSQEPRDRVQKLFF,TGCGCCAGCAGCCAAGAACCCCGGGACAGGGTCCAAAAACTGTTTTTT
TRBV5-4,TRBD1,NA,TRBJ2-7,CASSRYHGTADYEQYF,TGTGCCAGCAGCCGGTACCACGGGACAGCTGATTACGAGCAGTACTTC
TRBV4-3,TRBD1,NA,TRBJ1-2,CASSQDRDSNYGYTF,TGCGCCAGCAGCCAAGATCGGGACAGTAACTATGGCTACACCTTC
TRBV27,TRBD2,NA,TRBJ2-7,CASSLSRGSGGEQYF,TGTGCCAGCAGTTTATCTCGGGGGAGCGGGGGGGAGCAGTACTTC